Listed below are T cell receptor beta chains from one sample, sequenced in a study of blood T cell repertoires in COVID-19. Sequenced by immunoSEQ multiplex PCR; TCRdb stores in-frame clones only, minus some. The profile covers fewer than 350,000 clones, with roughly 80% appearing a single time and around 4% taken by the ten largest. What was sequenced was peripheral blood. The receptors here all came from a woman between 50 and 59 years old with active or convalescent COVID-19. The CDR3 runs from the conserved cysteine through the conserved F or W. D genes are given only for firm matches. Clone size appears in some rows only: once, few, many, or a class for an expanded clone.

V	J	size	D	CDR3	DNA
TRBV5-4	TRBJ1-3	.	.	CASSTAARGFSGNTIYF	TGTGCCAGCAGCACCGCCGCCAGGGGCTTCTCTGGAAACACCATATATTTT
TRBV5-6	TRBJ2-1	.	TRBD2	CASSLVLAENYNEQFF	TGTGCCAGCAGCTTGGTACTAGCGGAAAACTACAATGAGCAGTTCTTC
TRBV6-5	TRBJ1-1	.	.	CASSFDFGEAFF	TGTGCCAGCAGCTTTGACTTTGGTGAAGCTTTCTTT
TRBV25-1	TRBJ1-5	.	.	CASGHNQPQHF	TGTGCCAGTGGCCACAATCAGCCCCAGCATTTT
TRBV29-1	TRBJ1-3	.	.	CSVVLTGNTIYF	TGCAGCGTCGTTTTAACTGGAAACACCATATATTTT
TRBV5-1	TRBJ1-4	.	.	CASTLGGNEKLFF	TGCGCCAGCACTCTAGGGGGTAATGAAAAACTGTTTTTT
TRBV29-1	TRBJ1-5	.	.	CSVGFNSNQPQHF	TGCAGCGTGGGCTTCAATAGCAATCAGCCCCAGCATTTT
TRBV6-5	TRBJ2-7	.	.	CASTREGSGYEQYF	TGTGCCAGCACACGAGAAGGATCGGGCTACGAGCAGTACTTC
TRBV15	TRBJ2-2	.	.	CATSAGGGSTDTGELFF	TGTGCCACCAGCGCTGGGGGCGGGAGCACGGACACCGGGGAGCTGTTTTTT
TRBV19	TRBJ2-7	.	TRBD2	CASSMGDQFGGDYEQYF	TGTGCCAGTAGTATGGGTGACCAGTTCGGGGGGGACTACGAGCAGTACTTC
TRBV11-2	TRBJ2-7	.	TRBD2	CASRIGTSVSYEQYF	TGTGCCAGCAGGATCGGGACTAGCGTTTCCTACGAGCAGTACTTC
TRBV18	TRBJ2-3	.	TRBD2	CASSLRLAGGTDTQYF	TGTGCCAGCTCACTCCGACTAGCGGGAGGAACAGATACGCAGTATTTT
TRBV18	TRBJ1-2	few	.	CASSPDRSYGYTF	TGTGCCAGCTCACCCGACAGGTCCTATGGCTACACCTTC
TRBV29-1	TRBJ1-1	.	.	CSVRQGPMNTEAFF	TGCAGCGTCAGGCAGGGGCCCATGAACACTGAAGCTTTCTTT
TRBV6-5	TRBJ1-4	.	TRBD1	CASRGGREKLFF	TGTGCCAGCAGAGGGGGCAGGGAAAAACTGTTTTTT
TRBV11-1	TRBJ2-7	.	.	CASSLRHPYEQYF	TGTGCCAGCAGCTTGAGGCACCCCTACGAGCAGTACTTC
TRBV6-5	TRBJ2-3	.	TRBD1	CASTPGTGEDTQYF	TGTGCCAGCACTCCCGGGACAGGGGAAGATACGCAGTATTTT
TRBV7-9	TRBJ2-1	.	.	CASSPASASSYNEQFF	TGTGCCAGCAGCCCCGCTAGCGCTAGCTCCTACAATGAGCAGTTCTTC
TRBV29-1	TRBJ1-1	few	.	CIGGAETEAFF	TGCATCGGGGGGGCAGAAACTGAAGCTTTCTTT
TRBV6-5	TRBJ1-1	.	.	CASSKQGNTEAFF	TGTGCCAGCAGTAAGCAGGGGAACACTGAAGCTTTCTTT
TRBV7-2	TRBJ2-7	.	.	CASSLNAGYSYEQYF	TGTGCCAGCAGCTTAAATGCGGGGTACTCCTACGAGCAGTACTTC
TRBV19	TRBJ2-1	.	.	CASSLRNSGSYNEQFF	TGTGCCAGTAGTTTAAGAAATAGCGGCTCCTACAATGAGCAGTTCTTC
TRBV5-4	TRBJ1-1	.	TRBD1	CASRIDREAEAFF	TGTGCCAGCAGGATCGACAGGGAAGCTGAAGCTTTCTTT
TRBV28	TRBJ2-7	.	.	CASSLQTNEQYF	TGTGCCAGCAGCCTTCAGACAAACGAGCAGTACTTC
TRBV10-1	TRBJ1-5	.	.	CASSESTSGQPQHF	TGCGCCAGCAGTGAGTCGACAAGCGGTCAGCCCCAGCATTTT
TRBV18	TRBJ2-5	.	.	CASSPAGGEETQYF	TGTGCCAGCTCACCCGCCGGAGGGGAAGAGACCCAGTACTTC
TRBV28	TRBJ1-3	once	TRBD1	CASSTPDRLGATIYF	TGTGCCAGCAGTACTCCGGACAGGCTGGGCGCCACCATATATTTT
TRBV19	TRBJ1-5	.	TRBD1	CASRGDRGPWGPQHF	TGTGCCAGTAGGGGGGACAGGGGGCCTTGGGGGCCCCAGCATTTT
TRBV28	TRBJ2-5	.	.	CASSSPRETQYF	TGTGCCAGCAGTTCTCCGCGGGAGACCCAGTACTTC
TRBV5-1	TRBJ2-7	few	TRBD1	CASSLGPGDRGLSYEQYF	TGCGCCAGCAGCTTGGGACCGGGGGACAGGGGGCTATCTTACGAGCAGTACTTC
TRBV21-1	TRBJ2-1	few	.	CASSKDQKQTSGRALDEQFF	TGTGCCAGCAGCAAAGACCAAAAACAAACTAGCGGGAGGGCCTTGGATGAGCAGTTCTTC
TRBV19	TRBJ1-2	.	.	CASSTSGYGYTF	TGTGCCAGTAGTACGTCCGGTTATGGCTACACCTTC
TRBV6-5	TRBJ2-1	.	TRBD2	CASSSTSGSEQFF	TGTGCCAGCAGTTCGACTAGCGGGAGCGAGCAGTTCTTC
TRBV28	TRBJ2-5	.	.	CATRELGTGQETQYF	TGTGCCACCCGGGAGCTGGGAACTGGCCAAGAGACCCAGTACTTC
TRBV27	TRBJ1-5	few	.	CASSLISGSNQPQHF	TGTGCCAGCAGTTTGATTTCCGGGAGCAATCAGCCCCAGCATTTT
TRBV28	TRBJ1-2	.	TRBD1	CASCLPGQYTGYTF	TGTGCCAGCTGCCTACCGGGACAGTATACCGGCTACACCTTC
TRBV25-1	TRBJ2-1	.	TRBD2	CASQERGSYNEQFF	TGTGCCAGCCAAGAGCGGGGCTCCTACAATGAGCAGTTCTTC
TRBV21-1	TRBJ1-6	many	.	CASSPHRDDNSPLHF	TGTGCCAGCAGCCCGCACAGGGATGATAATTCACCCCTCCACTTT
TRBV30	TRBJ1-1	.	.	CAWSSPGSRAFF	TGTGCCTGGAGTTCCCCGGGATCTAGGGCTTTCTTT
TRBV9	TRBJ1-6	.	.	CASSITGQDSPLHF	TGTGCCAGCAGCATTACGGGACAAGATTCACCCCTCCACTTT
TRBV10-2	TRBJ2-1	.	TRBD2	CASKLGTSGRSNEQFF	TGCGCCAGCAAGCTAGGGACTAGCGGGAGGAGCAATGAGCAGTTCTTC
TRBV7-2	TRBJ2-7	.	.	CASSLGSKRYEQYF	TGTGCCAGCAGCTTAGGTAGCAAGAGATACGAGCAGTACTTC
TRBV7-8	TRBJ2-7	.	.	CASSFLITNTGSDSYEQYF	TGTGCCAGCAGCTTTCTCATAACAAACACAGGGTCTGACTCCTACGAGCAGTACTTC
TRBV21-1	TRBJ2-5	.	.	CATPFGRREETQYF	TGTGCCACCCCTTTTGGGAGGAGGGAAGAGACCCAGTACTTC
TRBV10-3	TRBJ1-5	.	.	CAISGLPGQPQHF	TGTGCCATCAGTGGACTCCCCGGCCAGCCCCAGCATTTT
TRBV7-9	TRBJ1-5	.	.	CASSFGQGNQPQHF	TGTGCCAGCAGCTTCGGGCAGGGAAATCAGCCCCAGCATTTT
TRBV27	TRBJ2-7	.	.	CASRPGVLSYEQYF	TGTGCCAGCAGACCAGGGGTCCTCTCCTACGAGCAGTACTTC
TRBV6-5	TRBJ2-7	once	.	CASRISGPTYEQYF	TGTGCCAGCAGGATATCAGGGCCTACCTACGAGCAGTACTTC
TRBV28	TRBJ1-5	.	.	CASRTGTRLYSNQPQHF	TGTGCCAGCAGAACCGGGACAAGGCTGTATAGCAATCAGCCCCAGCATTTT
TRBV6-1	TRBJ1-5	.	.	CASSERLGGGDQPQHF	TGTGCCAGCAGTGAACGTCTAGGGGGGGGTGATCAGCCCCAGCATTTT
TRBV19	TRBJ1-5	.	.	CASSIVRGRGSQPQHF	TGTGCCAGTAGTATAGTCCGGGGCAGGGGAAGTCAGCCCCAGCATTTT
TRBV19	TRBJ1-1	.	.	CASSTLRGSEAFF	TGTGCCAGTAGTACCCTTCGGGGGTCTGAAGCTTTCTTT
TRBV19	TRBJ2-2	.	.	CASSIPGTTNTGELFF	TGTGCCAGTAGTATCCCCGGGACAACGAACACCGGGGAGCTGTTTTTT
TRBV29-1	TRBJ2-7	.	TRBD1	CSGGQGDEQYF	TGCAGCGGCGGACAGGGCGACGAGCAGTACTTC
TRBV7-8	TRBJ2-2	.	.	CASSELRGELFF	TGTGCCAGCAGCGAGTTGCGGGGGGAGCTGTTTTTT
TRBV7-8	TRBJ2-7	once	TRBD2	CASSLEGLGSYGQYF	TGTGCCAGCAGCCTTGAGGGACTAGGCTCATATGGGCAGTACTTC
TRBV5-1	TRBJ2-7	.	TRBD2	CASSHRLAGVYEQYF	TGCGCCAGCAGCCATCGACTAGCGGGAGTTTACGAGCAGTACTTC
TRBV27	TRBJ1-2	.	.	CASSFQGSGYTF	TGTGCCAGCAGTTTCCAGGGTTCTGGCTACACCTTC
TRBV3-1/TRBV3-2	TRBJ2-3	.	TRBD2	CASSQTSGTDTQYF	TGTGCCAGCAGCCAGACTAGCGGTACAGATACGCAGTATTTT